This TCR beta chain is drawn from a study of identical twins. Overall study results and limits: Modeled out-of-frame TCR alpha sharing in monozygotic twins fell below observed levels. The abundant beta clonotypes from cord blood had fewer insertions, and memory repertoires had none of this. Within twin pairs, the out-of-frame alpha sequences they shared showed excess low generation probability.

This clonotype showed up many times. Its target is unknown. Germline lookup yields CDR1 MDHEN and CDR2 SYDVKM. The CDR3 sequence is 14 residues long. Trimming left V 4 bases short and J 0 bases short, with 10 bases between. A universal primer site was incorporated via template switching, and the cDNA contained unique molecular identifiers. TCRdb called the 5' RACE reads again in MiXCR, with one record for every CDR3 protein. Of 420,000 or so distinct CDR3 sequences listed, about a fifth are singletons. Material: naive T cells sorted from blood. The gene calls are TRBV28 and TRBJ2-7, with a tentative D call TRBD1 (6 bases). This clonotype was sampled from a man between 50 and 59 years old in good health. The CDR3 DNA sequence: TGTGCCAGCAGTTCGTCAGGGGTCTCCTACGAGCAGTACTTC. Translated: CASSSSGVSYEQYF. The whole variable domain, filled in from reference TRBV28 and TRBJ2-7, reads DVKVTQSSRYLVKRTGEKVFLECVQDMDHENMFWYRQDPGLGLRLIYFSYDVKMKEKGDIPEGYSVSREKKERFSLILESASTNQTSMYLCASSSSGVSYEQYFGPGTRLTVT.